The 24 T cell receptor beta chains in this list originate from one sample, sequenced in a study of vaccination effects on CD4 cells after COVID-19. Their cognate antigens are unknown. Method: immunoSEQ multiplex PCR; TCRdb's copy keeps in-frame clones and lacks some. The sample lists around 62,000 clones, 70% to 85% occurring once. Between days 10 and 11 of culture, CD4+ T cells were separated out. The vaccine given was either BNT162b2 or mRNA-1273, in two doses. The sample here was CD4+ T cells from PBMCs cultured without peptide, taken after COVID-19 vaccination. These receptors all stem from a human donor who received a COVID-19 vaccine.

This chain joins TRBV7-2 and TRBJ1-3; D remains ambiguous. The germline V and J ends were trimmed by 1 base and 0 bases, with 10 bases remaining between them. This CDR3 contains 16 residues. Germline V lookup: CDR1 SGHTA, CDR2 FQGNSA. The CDR3 sequence is CASSLEPRSSGNTIYF. The CDR3 DNA is TGTGCCAGCAGCTTAGAACCCAGGAGCTCTGGAAACACCATATATTTT.

This clone appeared once. The chain has TRBV20-1 and TRBJ2-7, with D hard to call. Trimming stripped 3 bases from V and 6 bases from J, with 12 bases between. CDR1 and CDR2 from the germline V gene are DFQATT and SNEGSKA (reference sequence). The CDR3 runs 12 residues. CDR3 nucleotides: TGCAGTGCTAGTCAGTTCTGGGCCGAGCAGTACGTC. As protein: CSASQFWAEQYV.

This chain connects TRBV7-9 to TRBJ1-2, with TRBD1 identical over 7 bases. Trimming cost V 3 bases and J 6 bases; bases outside gene matches: 10. Germline loops: CDR1 SEHNR, CDR2 FQNEAQ (reference sequence). The CDR3 sequence is 15 residues long. The CDR3 nucleotides are TGTGCCAGCAGCTTGGTCGCAGGGGGGCAAGATGGCTACACCTTC. Translation: CASSLVAGGQDGYTF.

The chain is built from TRBV24-1 and TRBJ2-3; D gene ambiguous. Germline values: CDR1 KGHDR, CDR2 SFDVKD. The CDR3 length is 15 residues. V gave up 4 bases and J gave up 0 bases, with 10 bases separating them. CDR3 region: CATSDPTTSTDTQYF. CDR3 nucleotide sequence: TGTGCCACCAGTGACCCCACAACTAGCACAGATACGCAGTATTTT.

This chain joins TRBV11-2 and TRBJ2-1, with D perhaps assigned TRBD1 or TRBD2 (6 bases each). V was trimmed by 5 bases and J by 9 bases, leaving 14 bases between them. The CDR3 is 13 amino acids. Germline V gene data show CDR1 as SGHAT and CDR2 as FQNNGV. CDR3 residues: CASSPGAGTEQFF. CDR3 sequence (DNA): TGTGCCAGCAGCCCGGGGGCAGGGACTGAGCAGTTCTTC.

The CDR3 region has the DNA TGTGCCAGCAAACTCAGATTAATGAACACTGAAGCTTTCTTT. It is translated as CASKLRLMNTEAFF. The V and J genes are TRBV6-5 and TRBJ1-1; D gene uncertain. The CDR3 totals 14 residues. Germline values: CDR1 MNHEY, CDR2 SVGAGI. V lost 7 bases, J lost 0 bases, and 12 bases lay in between.

V is TRBV4-1 and J is TRBJ2-5; TRBD1 agrees at 7 bases. Germline V gene sequence: CDR1 MGHRA, CDR2 YSYEKL. The CDR3 spans 17 residues. With V trimmed by 4 bases and J by 4 bases, 15 bases remained unmatched. CDR3 bases: TGCGCCAGCAGCCGAATAGCAGGGGGTAGGGCCGGAGAGACCCAGTACTTC. Its translation: CASSRIAGGRAGETQYF.

V gene TRBV6-2 or TRBV6-3 combines with J gene TRBJ2-5; a weak D match, TRBD2 (5 bases). V was trimmed by 5 bases and J by 5 bases, leaving 15 bases between them. Per the germline V gene, CDR1 is MNHEY and CDR2 is SVGEGT. The CDR3 runs 14 residues. Written as DNA, the CDR3 is TGTGCCAGCAGTCGGGGAATCACCGCGGAGACCCAGTACTTC. As protein: CASSRGITAETQYF.

The V and J genes are TRBV6-5 and TRBJ1-5, with 7 positions matching TRBD1. Per the germline V gene, CDR1 is MNHEY and CDR2 is SVGAGI. CDR3 size: 15 residues. With 6 bases clipped from V and 0 bases from J, the junction kept 5 bases outside the gene matches. As DNA, the CDR3 is TGTGCCAGCAGCCTGGGACAGTATAGCAATCAGCCCCAGCATTTT. This translates into CASSLGQYSNQPQHF.

The CDR3 loop reads CASSESMGRSPRSSGNTIYF. The CDR3 DNA reads as TGCGCCAGCAGTGAGTCGATGGGCAGGTCGCCCCGCAGCTCTGGAAACACCATATATTTT. The V and J genes are TRBV10-2 and TRBJ1-3; no reliable D call. The length of the CDR3 is 20 residues. Germline CDR1 and CDR2: WSHSY and SAAADI. V was clipped by 0 bases and J by 0 bases, with 21 bases between them.

In its sample, this clone was seen once. The chain recombines TRBV11-2 with TRBJ2-7; no firm D call. Germline V lookup: CDR1 SGHAT, CDR2 FQNNGV. Trimming removed 4 bases from V and 3 bases from J, with 10 bases in between. This CDR3 contains 13 residues. Here the CDR3 reads CASSYGRFYEQYV. In DNA, the CDR3 is TGTGCCAGCAGCTATGGACGGTTCTACGAGCAGTACGTC.

Many counts were recorded for this clone. CDR3 DNA: TGTGCCAGCTCACCAGGGGGTTACGAGCAGTACGTC. It yields the protein CASSPGGYEQYV. The V and J genes are TRBV18 and TRBJ2-7; either TRBD1 or TRBD2 may supply D (5 bases each). The germline CDR1 and CDR2 sequences are KGHSH and LQKENI. Between the trimmed V and J ends, which lost 2 bases and 4 bases, there was a span of 6 bases. The CDR3 consists of 12 residues.

The rearrangement uses TRBV7-3 and TRBJ2-3; possibly TRBD1 or TRBD2 for D (5 bases each). The germline V and J ends were trimmed by 2 bases and 5 bases, with 17 bases remaining between them. The CDR3 is 16 residues long. The V gene's germline CDR1 is SGHTA and CDR2 FQGTGA. The CDR3 sequence: CASSLGGYNMGDTQYF. The CDR3 DNA reads TGTGCCAGCAGCTTAGGGGGTTACAATATGGGAGATACGCAGTATTTT.

The chain recombines TRBV3-1 (or the pseudogene TRBV3-2) with TRBJ1-2; 7 bases are a match to TRBD1. This CDR3 has 16 residues. J lost 2 bases, V lost 0 bases, and 6 bases had no gene match. CDR1 LGHDT and CDR2 YNNKEL come from the germline V gene (reference sequence). The CDR3 coding sequence is TGTGCCAGCAGCCAAGACTGGGACAGAGGGAACTATGGCTACACCTTC. Translating it yields CASSQDWDRGNYGYTF.

The chain has TRBV6-5 and TRBJ2-6; D possibly corresponds to TRBD2 (6 bases). Trimming left V 6 bases short and J 2 bases short, with 11 bases between. In germline, CDR1 is MNHEY, CDR2 SVGAGI. The CDR3 runs 15 residues. In DNA, the CDR3 is TGTGCCAGCAGGGAGGGAAGTGCTGGGGCCAACGTCCTGACTTTC. Encoded protein: CASREGSAGANVLTF.

This chain joins TRBV24-1 and TRBJ1-2; TRBD1 aligns across 10 bases. Trimming cost V 4 bases and J 8 bases; bases outside gene matches: 9. Per the germline V gene, CDR1 is KGHDR and CDR2 is SFDVKD. The CDR3 covers 15 residues. As DNA, the CDR3 is TGTGCCACCAGTGACCCGGCCGGGACAGGGGAGGGCTACACCTTC. Its translation: CATSDPAGTGEGYTF.

The J gene is TRBJ1-2, the V gene TRBV2; D call uncertain. Germline V gene sequence: CDR1 SNHLY, CDR2 FYNNEI. The CDR3 consists of 14 residues. Between the trimmed V and J ends, which lost 1 base and 0 bases, there was a span of 6 bases. CDR3 residues: CASSEGRTNYGYTF. The CDR3 coding sequence is TGTGCCAGCAGTGAAGGGCGGACTAACTATGGCTACACCTTC.

This rearrangement joins TRBV6-5 to TRBJ2-7, with D unclear. Trimming took off 2 bases at V and 7 bases at J, with 15 bases between the two ends. This CDR3 has 14 residues. The germline CDR1 and CDR2 sequences are MNHEY and SVGAGI. Here the CDR3 reads CASSYGASTREQYV. The DNA of the CDR3 is TGTGCCAGCAGTTACGGAGCCTCAACTCGGGAGCAGTACGTC.

J is TRBJ2-3 and V is TRBV28, with 7 nucleotides matching TRBD2. V was clipped by 8 bases and J by 11 bases; unmatched bases: 10. CDR3 length: 12 amino acids. CDR1 and CDR2 from the germline V gene are MDHEN and SYDVKM. The CDR3 nucleotides read TGTGCCAGCTATACTTTGGGGAGGGGGCAGTATTTT. It translates to CASYTLGRGQYF.

The gene calls are TRBV3-1 (or the pseudogene TRBV3-2) and TRBJ2-5; 9 positions match TRBD2. This CDR3 spans 14 amino acids. The J segment lost 4 bases and the V segment lost 4 bases, leaving 4 bases of the junction unmatched. Germline V gene lookup returns CDR1 LGHDT and CDR2 YNNKEL (reference sequence). The CDR3 region has the DNA TGTGCCAGCAGCCGGCGGGGGGGCCGAGAGACCCAGTACTTC. It encodes CASSRRGGRETQYF.

The chain has TRBV9 and TRBJ1-2; a weak D match, TRBD1 (6 bases). The CDR3 length is 14 residues. V lost 7 bases, J lost 3 bases, and 16 bases lay in between. Germline CDR1 reads SGDLS; CDR2 reads YYNGEE. CDR3 sequence: CASGGGGFYYGYTF. In DNA, the CDR3 is TGTGCCAGCGGAGGGGGGGGTTTCTACTATGGCTACACCTTC.

In this sample, this clone turned up a few times. J is TRBJ2-3 and V is TRBV5-1; D may be TRBD1 or TRBD2 (5 bases each). V lost 7 bases and J lost 5, with 14 bases in between. The germline gives CDR1 SGHRS, CDR2 YFSETQ. The CDR3 spans 13 residues. In nucleotides, the CDR3 is TGCGCCAGCGCAACCCAGGGAGAAGATACGCAGTATTTT. Its translation: CASATQGEDTQYF.

In this sample, this clone turned up once. The gene calls are TRBV5-6 and TRBJ2-7; no clear D. Germline-derived CDR1 and CDR2 are SGHDT and YYEEEE. CDR3 size: 12 residues. CDR3 coding DNA: TGTGCCAGCAGCTTCGGCCAGATTGGCGTCTTCGTC. This translates into CASSFGQIGVFV.

This clone has a handful of counts. The chain recombines TRBV15 with TRBJ2-7, with 7 bases fitting TRBD2. The CDR3 has 14 amino acids. Germline V gene data show CDR1 as LNHNV and CDR2 as YYDKDF (reference sequence). The junction had 3 bases not matched to a gene; V was cut back by 4 bases and J by 0 bases. CDR3 residues: CATSNGGSSYEQYV. In DNA, the CDR3 is TGTGCCACCAGCAACGGGGGGAGCTCCTACGAGCAGTACGTC.